This T cell receptor beta chain was observed in a study of regulatory T cells in long-lasting Graves disease. Study-wide findings and caveats: Persistent disease exhibited a predilection for TRBV28, TRBJ1-2 and TRBJ2-5. Fewer public clonotypes were shared by new patients (approximately 1,000) than by persistent patients (2,741). Less diverse TCR repertoires were seen in persistent Graves' patients than in newly diagnosed ones.

Building the TCR beta libraries relied on iRepertoire HTBI primers, and CDR3 regions underwent Arm-PCR. TCRdb analysed the multiplex PCR reads with MiXCR anew, one entry per CDR3 protein. The data show some 250,000 distinct CDR3 sequences, 15% to 20% seen once. Trimming cost V 3 bases and J 0 bases; bases outside gene matches: 9. The CDR3 has 17 residues. In germline, CDR1 is SGHRS, CDR2 YFSETQ. The time point here: newly diagnosed GD, antithyroid drugs for less than 3 months. Construction of the TCR library relied on RNA isolated from PBMCs. This clonotype was counted ten times or more. Its antigen remains unidentified.

This sequence originates from a female donor with Graves disease. V usage is TRBV5-1 and J usage is TRBJ2-3; the match to TRBD1 covers 8 bases. The sequenced sample was peripheral blood mononuclear cells (PBMCs), obtained at new diagnosis, from a patient treated with antithyroid drugs. The CDR3 sequence: CASSWGDRSTSTDTQYF. The CDR3 DNA reads TGCGCCAGCAGCTGGGGGGACAGGTCTACTAGCACAGATACGCAGTATTTT.